The clone carrying this T cell receptor (beta chain) was seen a few times. The source of the sample is a study of T-cell reconstitution after alpha-beta-depleted transplantation in children. Researchers prepared the TCRbeta library using unique molecular identifiers, the study reports. MiXCR, applied by TCRdb to the PCR reads, yields one record per CDR3 protein. Of some 390,000 distinct CDR3 sequences listed, about a fifth are singletons. The source of this sequence is a human donor who donated a stem cell graft to a child with acute myeloid leukemia. Source: PBMCs from the stem cell graft donor, taken from the stem cell graft.

The DNA of the CDR3 is TGTGCCAGCAGCCTAGGACTTACGAACTACGAGCAGTACTTC. The encoded protein is CASSLGLTNYEQYF. V is TRBV11-1 and J is TRBJ2-7; tentatively, D is TRBD2 (5 bases). V was pared by 5 bases and J by 3 bases, with 14 bases between. This CDR3 has 14 amino acids. CDR1 SGHAT and CDR2 FQDESV come from the germline V gene (reference sequence).